This T cell receptor (beta chain) derives from a study of blood T cell repertoires in COVID-19. The overall study: COVID-19 samples from acute and convalescent phases originated in the United States, Italy and Spain.

In the original analysis: Researchers report that nucleated cell counts were estimated from reference gene primer amplification. Here immunoSEQ multiplex PCR was the method, and the copy in TCRdb shows in-frame clones only, minus some. That table furnishes V, J and clone size, whereas the DNA furnished D and trimming. The table includes 140,000 or so clones, about 87% detected once. The CDR3 runs 14 residues. Trimming took 0 bases from V and 5 from J, leaving 11 bases between them. This clonotype originated in a man aged 55 to 70 with active or convalescent COVID-19. This sequence joins TRBV23-1 and TRBJ2-7; D possibly corresponds to TRBD1 (7 bases). TRBV23-1 is an ORF, and what it does is uncertain. Sequences were obtained from peripheral blood. This CDR3 is CASSQSEGAHEQYF. For the CDR3, the DNA is TGCGCCAGCAGTCAATCGGAGGGGGCCCACGAGCAGTACTTC.